This T cell receptor beta chain stems from a study of cytomegalovirus exposure and HLA in healthy donors. The wider study: Findings of an earlier analysis included about 120 million unique TCR beta sequences from about 180 million T cells.

Study outcomes and limitations: In a later analysis, specific HLA alleles were associated with about 18,000 TCR beta sequences at a 0.05 false discovery rate. Only CMV serostatus was available as immune exposure information.

PCR used 60 Vbeta primers and 13 Jbeta primers. The protocol was immunoSEQ multiplex PCR, while the TCRdb copy is restricted to in-frame clones and leaves out a portion. The sample has about 160,000 clones; roughly four fifths are singletons. With regard to this clone: The antigen is undetermined.

This clonotype was sampled from a male donor in good health and CMV-seropositive. Material for sequencing was PBMCs.

CDR3 DNA sequence: TGTGCCTGGAGTCCGGGACAGGGGAATAATTCACCCCTCCACTTT. Its translation is CAWSPGQGNNSPLHF. The rearrangement uses TRBV30 and TRBJ1-6, with 10 bases fitting TRBD1. Germline values: CDR1 GTSNPN, CDR2 SVGIG (reference sequence). CDR3 size: 15 residues. The V segment lost 2 bases and the J segment 5 bases; nucleotides outside the gene matches: 3.